The present entry profiles one TCR beta chain with its context. This receptor's antigen is unknown. Per-nucleotide qualities are absent, and no much larger clonotype sits a single base away. Systemically healthy Caucasian individuals from Russia, some 36 in total and aged roughly 6 to 100 years, were included as donors. Each donor gave about 9.7 milliliters of peripheral blood, drawn into EDTA-treated Vacutainer tubes. Ficoll-Paque density-gradient centrifugation was used to isolate PBMCs, with at least 6.5 million per sample. Total RNA, at least 6 micrograms per sample, was extracted from PBMCs with Trizol reagent. For every donor, an aliquot of PBMCs went through flow cytometry to measure the percentages of naive CD45RAhigh/CD27high T cells. The sample comes from a study of blood T cells in healthy people across ages (dated by TCRdb to between 2014 and 2017). Looking at the study overall: In model experiments, roughly one uniquely barcoded TCR beta cDNA molecule per two T cells was captured by template switching. Using deep sequencing normalized with unique cDNA molecular identifiers, the study measured how TCR beta repertoire diversity changes with age. Four age groups were formed from the donors: young (average approximately 15 years), middle-aged (just under 40), aged (62) and long-lived (approximately 78). To avoid experimental bias, donors of different ages were spread randomly across the sequencing lanes. The study analyzed two additional independent replicas of 1 million unique cDNA reads from the same blood draw for two donors, one aged 18 to 30 and one aged 80 or older.

The library was prepared using 5' RACE. Sequencer: Illumina HiSeq 2500. The second PCR ran for roughly 6 to 11 cycles and used a J-beta primer mix along with a sample-barcoded 5' primer. Each TCR beta cDNA molecule received a unique molecular identifier from a template-switch 5' adaptor carrying 12 random nucleotides. At least 2.5 million CDR3-containing paired-end reads were obtained from each sample. All of the RNA was converted into first-strand cDNA using the Mint cDNA synthesis kit, with a TRBC-specific oligonucleotide serving as the primer. Following uracil-DNA glycosylase treatment, all cDNA underwent a first 18-cycle PCR with the universal primers M1SS and BC2_uni_R. The authors' analysis ran thus. For normalization, 1 million high-quality reads, each with a distinct molecular identifier, were randomly selected from each sample. Reads sharing molecular identifiers were discarded rather than binned into consensus sequences. MiTCR, run with a Q25 quality threshold and the strictest error-elimination algorithm, handled CDR3 identification, clonotype clustering and error correction. A nonparametric unseen species model with Euler transformation was used to estimate a lower bound on total TCR beta diversity. In-frame beta chains were kept once TCRdb had trimmed the public reads at Q25 with fastp and called clones with MiXCR. Each record represents a unique CDR3 protein, reported with the most common genes and DNA among its rows. The V and J calls and clone size come from TCRdb's table, not from the authors' own analysis. A total of approximately 830,000 distinct CDR3 sequences appear in this sample, less than 80% of them only once. The ten largest clonotypes hold around a quarter of the sample.

Reading the germline V gene gives CDR1 MGHRA and CDR2 YSYEKL. Inclusive of the bounding cysteine and phenylalanine, the CDR3 is 17 residues long. CDR3 DNA only is kept here, 51 bases in frame from base 1. V loses 4 bases at its end and J loses 3 bases; junction bases beyond the gene matches: 10. The paper's findings and limits, for the study overall: Observed TCR beta diversity per million T cells fell roughly linearly with age, and a significant reduction was already apparent by age roughly 40. Conclusive comparison of naive and antigen-experienced compartments was prevented by the profiling of bulk unsorted PBMCs. The long-lived group showed more naive CD4+ T cells, fewer expanded clones and increased TCR diversity than the aged group, suggesting age selection. Because donor CMV infection status was unknown, age-related changes in expanded clonotypes were potentially confounded. The percentage of naive T cells measured by flow cytometry correlated strongly with observed TCR beta diversity. Estimates of total diversity based on one million sequenced T cells were regarded as lower bounds and as underestimates.

This sequence was found in a man in his thirties or forties in good health. The sample consisted of blood. The rearrangement combines TRBV4-1 with TRBJ1-5; the central 9 bases match TRBD1. The bases read TGCGCCAGCAGCCTTGGAGGGACAGGGCGAGACAATCAGCCCCAGCATTTT. The encoded protein is CASSLGGTGRDNQPQHF.